The rows below give T cell receptor beta chains drawn from one sample of a study of tumor and adjacent non-tumor tissue in lung cancer. TCRdb called the multiplex PCR reads again in MiXCR, with one record for every CDR3 protein. The sample has under 80,000 distinct CDR3 sequences, under 80% seen once. The specimen sequenced was distant non-tumor lung tissue. The receptor source for this set is a man aged 60 to 75 with non-small cell lung cancer. CDR3s include the opening cysteine and the closing phenylalanine or tryptophan. A D gene is named only where the DNA matches it firmly. Clone size is given for some rows only: seen once, a few or many times, or a class if the clone is expanded.

>NA|NA|14|TRBJ1-5|TRBV10-3
CAISGTSCDQLQHF
TGTGCCATCAGCGGGACATCGTGCGATCAGCTCCAGCATTTT
>NA|NA|13|TRBJ2-7|TRBV4-1
CASSQDLYYEQYF
TGCGCCAGCAGCCAAGATCTATACTACGAGCAGTACTTC
>TRBD1|NA|15|TRBJ1-1|TRBV20-1
CSARSTGHPGTEAFF
TGCAGTGCTAGGTCGACAGGGCATCCTGGAACTGAAGCTTTCTTT
>NA|NA|10|TRBJ2-2|TRBV6-2/TRBV6-3
CASSSGELFF
TGTGCCAGTTCATCCGGGGAGCTGTTTTTT
>NA|NA|13|TRBJ1-1|TRBV7-2
CASNLSVNTEAFF
TGTGCCAGCAACTTATCCGTTAACACTGAAGCTTTCTTT
>NA|NA|15|TRBJ1-5|TRBV19
CASSIEGSHGQPQHF
TGTGCAAGTAGTATAGAAGGGTCCCACGGTCAGCCCCAGCATTTT
>NA|medium-sized|15|TRBJ1-1|TRBV6-1
CASTEDRGRDTEAFF
TGTGCCAGCACCGAGGACCGCGGTAGGGACACTGAAGCTTTCTTT
>TRBD1|NA|14|TRBJ2-5|TRBV12-3/TRBV12-4
CTCSSTGGFETQYF
TGTACCTGCAGCTCAACAGGGGGCTTTGAGACCCAGTACTTC
>NA|NA|12|TRBJ1-1|TRBV29-1
CSGGTANTGAFF
TGCAGCGGGGGGACGGCGAACACTGGAGCTTTCTTT
>TRBD2|NA|13|TRBJ2-1|TRBV30
CALCMREGGEQFF
TGTGCCTTGTGTATGCGGGAGGGTGGTGAGCAGTTCTTC
>TRBD2|NA|15|TRBJ2-1|TRBV6-4
CTSSHSGSSFNEQLF
TGTACCAGCAGCCATAGCGGGAGTTCCTTCAATGAGCAGTTATTC
>TRBD1|NA|16|TRBJ2-3|TRBV7-9
CASSSPLGQGTDTQYF
TGTGCCAGCAGCAGCCCACTCGGACAGGGCACAGATACGCAGTATTTT
>NA|few|12|TRBJ2-5|TRBV5-5
CASSSFSETQNF
TGTGCCAGCAGTTCTTTTTCGGAGACCCAGAACTTC
>TRBD1|NA|13|TRBJ1-1|TRBV29-1
CRASAGGETEAFF
TGTAGGGCCTCGGCAGGGGGGGAGACTGAAGCTTTCTTT
>TRBD1|NA|15|TRBJ1-2|TRBV4-1
CASSTDGQGVYGYTF
TGCGCCAGCAGCACAGACGGACAGGGTGTCTATGGCTACACCTTC
>NA|NA|14|TRBJ1-5|TRBV30
CVWSFSKGDQPQHF
TGTGTCTGGAGTTTTTCGAAGGGGGATCAGCCCCAGCATTTT
>TRBD2|NA|13|TRBJ2-1|TRBV6-5
CAGSWAGANEQFF
TGTGCCGGTAGTTGGGCGGGAGCCAATGAGCAGTTCTTC
>NA|NA|16|TRBJ1-1|TRBV6-2/TRBV6-3
CAINYSIWGVSTEAFF
TGTGCCATCAATTACTCGATCTGGGGGGTCAGCACTGAAGCTTTCTTT
>NA|NA|16|TRBJ1-2|TRBV4-1
CSCSQDVDRRDYGYTF
TGCTCCTGCAGCCAAGATGTCGACAGGAGAGACTATGGCTACACCTTC
>TRBD1|NA|18|TRBJ2-7|TRBV7-8
CASSLVVGGRTGSYEQYF
TGTGCCAGCAGCTTAGTCGTTGGCGGCCGGACAGGGTCCTACGAGCAGTACTTC
>TRBD1|NA|15|TRBJ1-1|TRBV20-1
CNAIPGQRAVTEAFF
TGCAATGCTATACCGGGACAGAGGGCAGTAACTGAAGCTTTCTTT
>NA|NA|14|TRBJ2-5|TRBV28
CACSPPGHLETQYF
TGTGCCTGCAGCCCCCCGGGACACCTAGAGACCCAGTACTTC
>NA|NA|13|TRBJ2-1|TRBV11-3
CASSPILGNEQFF
TGTGCAAGCAGCCCCATACTTGGCAATGAGCAGTTCTTC
>NA|NA|14|TRBJ2-2|TRBV24-1
CVTSDFRNTGELFF
TGTGTCACCAGTGATTTCAGGAACACCGGGGAGCTGTTTTTT